One and the same sample provided the 9 T cell receptor beta chains below, sequenced in a study of graft-versus-host responses after intestinal transplantation. The table came from immunoSEQ multiplex PCR; TCRdb's copy has only in-frame clones and leaves some out. The sample contains some 40,000 clones, over 75% of which appear only once. This specimen was PBMCs, taken 524 days after transplant. All receptors derive from a human patient who received an intestinal transplant, so some T cells may come from the graft donor.

The J gene is TRBJ2-7, the V gene TRBV7-2, with TRBD1 matching over 12 bases. V was pared by 5 bases and J by 7 bases, with 9 bases of the junction left unmatched. The germline V gene has CDR1 SGHTA and CDR2 FQGNSA. The CDR3 spans 15 residues. CDR3 region: CASSRPGQGAREQYF. In DNA form, the CDR3 reads TGTGCCAGCAGCCGACCGGGACAGGGGGCGCGAGAGCAGTACTTC.

This sequence joins TRBV29-1 and TRBJ2-3; D is ambiguous. The V end was cut by 7 bases, the J end by 5 bases, with 13 bases between. The CDR3 covers 12 residues. Germline CDR1 SQVTM, CDR2 ANQGSEA. The CDR3 bases are TGCAGCGGTTCGCCGGGTGGAGATACGCAGTATTTT. Translation gives CSGSPGGDTQYF.

The chain combines TRBV7-3 with TRBJ2-1; 9 bases agree with TRBD2. CDR3 size: 16 residues. Germline V lookup: CDR1 SGHTA, CDR2 FQGTGA. The V segment lost 4 bases and the J segment 4 bases; nucleotides outside the gene matches: 8. CDR3 amino acids: CASSSFSGRRYNEQFF. The CDR3 coding sequence is TGTGCCAGCAGCTCGTTTAGCGGGAGAAGGTACAATGAGCAGTTCTTC.

The chain couples TRBV20-1 to TRBJ2-5; D gene unclear. CDR3 length: 11 amino acids. V was trimmed by 1 base and J by 4 bases, leaving 4 bases between them. Germline V gene data show CDR1 as DFQATT and CDR2 as SNEGSKA (reference sequence). CDR3 in DNA: TGCAGTGCTAGAGTGGGAGAGACCCAGTACTTC. The encoded protein is CSARVGETQYF.

The chain's CDR3 is CASSLGRVSYNEQFF. CDR3 nucleotides: TGTGCCAGCAGCCTGGGGAGGGTGTCCTACAATGAGCAGTTCTTC. The chain combines TRBV5-5 with TRBJ2-1; 7 positions agree with TRBD2. Looked up from germline, CDR1 is SGHKS and CDR2 is YYEKEE (reference sequence). The CDR3 totals 15 residues. V shed 4 bases and J 1 base; nucleotides not matched to a gene: 5.

This sequence joins TRBV6-5 and TRBJ1-1, with a weak D call TRBD1 (5 bases). The CDR3 is 11 amino acids. Between the trimmed V and J ends, which lost 2 bases and 7 bases, there was a span of 5 bases. CDR1 and CDR2 (germline): MNHEY, SVGAGI. The CDR3 protein is CASSYGGEAFF. Written as DNA, the CDR3 is TGTGCCAGCAGTTACGGGGGTGAAGCTTTCTTT.

The chain is built from TRBV29-1 and TRBJ2-5; 7 bases fit TRBD2. Germline V gene data show CDR1 as SQVTM and CDR2 as ANQGSEA. The CDR3 length is 16 residues. Trimming cost V 1 base and J 5 bases; bases outside gene matches: 13. The DNA for the CDR3 is TGCAGCGTTGAAGGTAGCGGGCCCGGGAGGATGGAGACCCAGTACTTC. Encoded protein: CSVEGSGPGRMETQYF.

The chain is built from TRBV19 and TRBJ2-1; D is ambiguous. Per the germline V gene, CDR1 is LNHDA and CDR2 is SQIVND (reference sequence). V shed 3 bases and J shed 7 bases, with 4 bases lying between them. The CDR3 contains 11 residues. CDR3 loop: CASSIMNEQFF. The CDR3 DNA reads as TGTGCCAGTAGTATCATGAATGAGCAGTTCTTC.

The chain couples TRBV11-2 to TRBJ1-2; 7 nucleotides agree with TRBD1. CDR1 is SGHAT, CDR2 FQNNGV, per germline. The J segment lost 6 bases and the V segment lost 0 bases, leaving 1 base of the junction unmatched. The CDR3 totals 13 residues. CDR3 protein: CASSLEGTDGYTF. CDR3 nucleotides: TGTGCCAGCAGCTTAGAGGGGACAGATGGCTACACCTTC.